The sequence of this T cell receptor beta chain was determined in a study of blood T cell repertoires in COVID-19. Study summary: Some COVID-19 samples were acute and others convalescent; all came from the United States, Italy and Spain. In each case, the material was cDNA or gDNA derived from T cells, B-cell-depleted T cells, or PBMCs.

Original data processing: Amplification of reference gene primers provided the estimated nucleated cell counts. TCRdb keeps only in-frame clones here, not all; method: immunoSEQ multiplex PCR. Clone size and V and J calls were adopted from that table, with D and trimming inferred from the DNA. In the table there are tens of thousands of clones, roughly 85% of which are singletons. This CDR3 region has 15 residues. Per the germline V gene, CDR1 is SGHAT and CDR2 is FQNNGV. V shed 1 base and J 4 bases; nucleotides not matched to a gene: 2. This TCR derives from an elderly man with acute or convalescent COVID-19. The rearrangement joins TRBV11-2 to TRBJ2-1; 9 bases align to TRBD1. The specimen sequenced was peripheral blood. CDR3 amino acids: CASSLVGQGYNEQFF. The DNA for the CDR3 is TGTGCCAGCAGCTTAGTGGGACAGGGTTACAATGAGCAGTTCTTC.